This T cell receptor beta chain is drawn from a study of response to subunit inactivated influenza vaccine. Study findings and constraints: The authors put forward the suggestion that each seasonal influenza vaccination may bring in only a limited number of new T cells.

This clonotype was detected ten times or more. What it binds is not known. MiXCR was run by TCRdb on the RT-PCR reads, yielding one entry per CDR3 protein. The sample shows about 500,000 distinct CDR3 sequences, 7.2% of them seen only once. V shed 4 bases and J shed 2 bases, with 12 bases lying between them. CDR1 is MDHEN, CDR2 SYDVKM, per germline. This CDR3 spans 14 amino acids. Sequencing was performed on PBMCs from blood, taken about 24 months after vaccination. This clonotype was sampled from a man between 50 and 69 years old who received an inactivated influenza vaccine. This rearrangement joins TRBV28 to TRBJ2-7; no reliable D call. Here the CDR3 reads CASSSSLPPYEQYF. CDR3 nucleotide sequence: TGTGCCAGCAGTTCGTCGCTGCCCCCCTACGAGCAGTACTTC.